Listed here are 23 T cell receptor beta chains from one sample, sequenced in a study of regulatory T cells in long-lasting Graves disease. Building the TCR beta libraries relied on iRepertoire HTBI primers, and CDR3 regions underwent Arm-PCR. Each CDR3 protein is one row after TCRdb ran MiXCR on the multiplex PCR reads. The table lists a few hundred thousand distinct CDR3 sequences, around a fifth of them singletons. Stated time point: persistent/refractory GD, antithyroid drugs over 5 years with positive TRAb. PBMC-derived RNA was used for the TCR library. Specimen: peripheral blood mononuclear cells (PBMCs), collected when the disease was refractory, from a patient treated with antithyroid drugs. These receptors all stem from a female donor with Graves disease.

This clonotype has only a few counts. The CDR3 sequence is CASSLVDGETQYF. DNA of the CDR3: TGTGCCAGCAGCTTAGTAGACGGAGAGACCCAGTACTTC. The chain has TRBV7-2 and TRBJ2-5; D is undetermined. The CDR3 length is 13 residues. Deletions cut 1 base from V and 4 bases from J, with 7 bases between. CDR1 and CDR2 from the germline V gene are SGHTA and FQGNSA.

In this sample, this clonotype turned up many times. This rearrangement joins TRBV6-1 to TRBJ1-1, with D uncertain. CDR1 MNHNS and CDR2 SASEGT come from the germline V gene. V was clipped by 6 bases and J by 6 bases, with 11 bases between them. This CDR3 has 12 residues. In nucleotides, the CDR3 is TGTGCCAGCAGGGCAAAGTTGGCTGAAGCTTTCTTT. Its translation: CASRAKLAEAFF.

This clonotype was observed at least ten times. This chain links TRBV28 with TRBJ1-6, with D possibly being TRBD1 (5 bases). The CDR3 totals 18 residues. Germline values: CDR1 MDHEN, CDR2 SYDVKM. V gave up 4 bases and J gave up 0 bases, with 16 bases separating them. Written as DNA, the CDR3 is TGTGCCAGCAGTTCTCCGGCAGGGACTAGCTCCTATAATTCACCCCTCCACTTT. Amino acid sequence: CASSSPAGTSSYNSPLHF.

This clonotype was picked up many times. The chain employs TRBV2 and TRBJ1-1; D is possibly TRBD1 (6 bases). Between the trimmed V and J ends, which lost 6 bases and 0 bases, there was a span of 11 bases. Looked up from germline, CDR1 is SNHLY and CDR2 is FYNNEI. The CDR3 sequence is 14 residues long. DNA of the CDR3: TGTGCCAGCAGGTTAGGACAGATGAACACTGAAGCTTTCTTT. Its translation is CASRLGQMNTEAFF.

This clonotype was counted at least ten times. The chain employs TRBV11-2 and TRBJ2-7; 8 bases map to TRBD1. With 4 bases clipped from V and 5 bases from J, the junction kept 7 bases outside the gene matches. Germline values: CDR1 SGHAT, CDR2 FQNNGV. This CDR3 has 14 residues. CDR3 bases: TGTGCCAGCAGCTATAGGACAGGGACCAACGAGCAGTACTTC. Translation: CASSYRTGTNEQYF.

The chain is built from TRBV30 and TRBJ2-7; D is perhaps TRBD1 or TRBD2 (5 bases each). Between the trimmed V and J ends, which lost 8 bases and 0 bases, there was a span of 17 bases. This CDR3 is built from 14 residues. Germline-derived CDR1 and CDR2 are GTSNPN and SVGIG (reference sequence). CDR3 protein: CAAVRDGRSYEQYF. Here the CDR3 DNA reads TGTGCCGCCGTTCGGGACGGGCGCTCCTACGAGCAGTACTTC.

This clonotype was seen many times. The chain employs TRBV5-1 and TRBJ1-2; a possible D gene is TRBD1 (6 bases). The V gene lost 4 bases and the J gene lost 6 bases, with 16 bases spanning the gap. This CDR3 comprises 14 residues. Looked up from germline, CDR1 is SGHRS and CDR2 is YFSETQ. The CDR3 loop reads CASSVSGQRHGYTF. CDR3 DNA sequence: TGCGCCAGCAGCGTTTCGGGACAACGGCATGGCTACACCTTC.

J is TRBJ1-1 and V is TRBV5-5; D not resolved. The germline V gene has CDR1 SGHKS and CDR2 YYEKEE (reference sequence). The CDR3 sequence is 14 residues long. Trimming removed 0 bases at V and 1 base at J, with 7 bases between. The chain's CDR3 is CASSLALGNTEAFF. As DNA, the CDR3 is TGTGCCAGCAGCTTGGCCTTAGGGAACACTGAAGCTTTCTTT. The variable domain in full, with the rest retrieved from reference TRBV5-5 and TRBJ1-1, is DAGVTQSPTHLIKTRGQQVTLRCSPISGHKSVSWYQQVLGQGPQFIFQYYEKEERGRGNFPDRFSARQFPNYSSELNVNALLLGDSALYLCASSLALGNTEAFFGQGTRLTVV.

This clonotype was seen more than once but under ten times. The chain couples TRBV5-5 to TRBJ1-1; D might be TRBD1 (5 bases). The CDR3 runs to 15 residues. CDR1 is SGHKS, CDR2 YYEKEE, per germline (reference sequence). V was clipped by 6 bases and J by 1 base, with 16 bases between them. CDR3 sequence reads: CASTPSTASNTEAFF. The CDR3 DNA reads as TGTGCCAGCACCCCATCGACAGCTTCGAACACTGAAGCTTTCTTT.

This sequence joins TRBV6-5 and TRBJ2-3; D is undetermined. CDR1 is MNHEY, CDR2 SVGAGI, per germline. The CDR3 consists of 16 residues. The V end lost 4 bases, the J end lost 0 bases, and 14 bases lay between the germline ends. CDR3 sequence (DNA): TGTGCCAGCAGTTCCGGTGGGCGGAAAAGCACAGATACGCAGTATTTT. The encoded protein is CASSSGGRKSTDTQYF.

Turning to this clonotype: A much bigger clone sits one base away, suggesting this may be a read error. A read error is likely, as this CDR3 ends without the conserved phenylalanine or tryptophan. The genes are TRBV30 and TRBJ2-7; D is unclear. The CDR3 runs to 11 residues. V was trimmed by 1 base and J by 5 bases, leaving 6 bases between them. CDR1 is GTSNPN, CDR2 SVGIG, per germline (reference sequence). The CDR3 DNA sequence: TGTGCCTGGAGTGACAGTGACGAGCAGTACTAC. Translated, it gives CAWSDSDEQYY.

This clonotype was seen at least ten times. The genes are TRBV28 and TRBJ1-1, with TRBD1 identical over 10 bases. Germline values: CDR1 MDHEN, CDR2 SYDVKM. CDR3 size: 15 residues. The J segment lost 4 bases and the V segment lost 6 bases, leaving 8 bases of the junction unmatched. The CDR3 spells CASRWTGGAGTEAFF. The CDR3 DNA sequence: TGTGCCAGCAGATGGACAGGGGGGGCTGGCACTGAAGCTTTCTTT.

Turning to this clonotype: A much larger clone differs from this one at a single base, so this may be a read error. V gene TRBV7-9 combines with J gene TRBJ2-5; the D gene is possibly TRBD1 (5 bases). The CDR3 length is 16 residues. Germline CDR1 is SEHNR and CDR2 is FQNEAQ (reference sequence). Here the CDR3 reads CAGSLSPGFGSGTQYF. The CDR3 bases are TGTGCCGGCAGCTTATCCCCAGGGTTTGGTTCAGGGACCCAGTACTTC.

J is TRBJ2-7 and V is TRBV27; 10 bases are a match to TRBD2. Germline trimming cut 6 bases from V and 5 bases from J; bases unmatched to any gene: 10. The germline CDR1 and CDR2 sequences are MNHEY and SMNVEV (reference sequence). The CDR3 extends over 15 amino acids. The CDR3 sequence: CASSRASGGYDEQYF. DNA of the CDR3: TGTGCCAGCAGCAGGGCTAGCGGGGGTTATGACGAGCAGTACTTC.

The chain combines TRBV7-9 with TRBJ2-3; D call uncertain. This CDR3 is 15 amino acids long. Between the trimmed V and J ends, which lost 0 bases and 4 bases, there was a span of 11 bases. Germline V gene lookup returns CDR1 SEHNR and CDR2 FQNEAQ (reference sequence). CDR3 coding DNA: TGTGCCAGCAGCTTAGCGCGAATAGGATCAGATACGCAGTATTTT. Translating gives CASSLARIGSDTQYF.

V usage is TRBV20-1 and J usage is TRBJ2-7, with TRBD2 matching 11 bases. V dropped 3 bases and J dropped 1; count of bases not matched to a gene: 5. The CDR3 has 15 residues. The germline CDR1 and CDR2 sequences are DFQATT and SNEGSKA (reference sequence). The CDR3 sequence is CSASSASGRSYEQYF. Written as DNA, the CDR3 is TGCAGTGCTAGTTCCGCTAGCGGGAGGTCCTACGAGCAGTACTTC.

Notes on this clonotype: A much larger clone differs from this one at a single base, so this may be a read error. The chain couples TRBV6-1 to TRBJ1-4; D is perhaps TRBD1 (6 bases). The CDR3 sequence is 15 residues long. Germline-derived CDR1 and CDR2 are MNHNS and SASEGT. In DNA form, the CDR3 reads TGTGCCGGCAGCCCAAGGGGGGCAACTAATGAAAAACTGTTTTTT. Translation gives CAGSPRGATNEKLFF.

The V call is TRBV5-1, the J call TRBJ2-7; D is undetermined. Germline V gene lookup returns CDR1 SGHRS and CDR2 YFSETQ. This CDR3 spans 14 amino acids. Between the trimmed V and J ends, which lost 0 bases and 3 bases, there was a span of 10 bases. The CDR3 is CASSLEDLGYEQYF. CDR3 bases: TGCGCCAGCAGCTTGGAGGATCTGGGCTACGAGCAGTACTTC.

The genes are TRBV5-1 and TRBJ2-3; D possibly corresponds to TRBD1 (6 bases). The CDR3 is made up of 15 amino acids. V was shortened by 2 bases and J by 1 base, with 11 bases between the two germline ends. In germline, CDR1 is SGHRS, CDR2 YFSETQ. CDR3 bases: TGCGCCAGCAGCTTCGGGACACTCGGCACAGATACGCAGTATTTT. Translated, it gives CASSFGTLGTDTQYF. Full variable domain (outside the CDR3, taken from reference TRBV5-1 and TRBJ2-3): KAGVTQTPRYLIKTRGQQVTLSCSPISGHRSVSWYQQTPGQGLQFLFEYFSETQRNKGNFPGRFSGRQFSNSRSEMNVSTLELGDSALYLCASSFGTLGTDTQYFGPGTRLTVL.

In its sample, this clonotype was seen a few times. V and J are TRBV13 and TRBJ2-7; the match to TRBD2 covers 7 bases. The junction had 11 bases not matched to a gene; V was cut back by 5 bases and J by 4 bases. Germline CDR1 reads PRHDT; CDR2 reads FYEKMQ (reference sequence). CDR3 size: 15 residues. The CDR3 region is CASSPWGREEYEQYF. In nucleotides, the CDR3 is TGTGCCAGCAGCCCCTGGGGCCGGGAGGAATACGAGCAGTACTTC.

The chain joins TRBV12-3 or TRBV12-4 to TRBJ1-1; 8 bases agree with TRBD1. The CDR3 spans 13 residues. Unmatched junction bases numbered 7, after V lost 8 bases and J lost 5 bases. The CDR3 is CASGWTGYTEAFF. CDR3 in DNA: TGTGCCAGCGGCTGGACAGGGTATACTGAAGCTTTCTTT.

In regard to this clonotype: Being one base from a much bigger clone, this may be a read error. The rearrangement joins TRBV12-3 or TRBV12-4 to TRBJ2-7, with D possibly TRBD2 on 6 matching bases. V lost 3 bases, J lost 4 bases, and 16 bases lay in between. The length of the CDR3 is 15 residues. The CDR3 region is CASSLSVAGKYEQYF. As DNA, the CDR3 is TGTGCCAGCAGTTTGTCCGTTGCGGGGAAATACGAGCAGTACTTC.

In this sample, this clonotype turned up many times. This chain connects TRBV12-3 or TRBV12-4 to TRBJ1-1; 11 nucleotides line up with TRBD1. The trim removed 3 bases at V and 6 bases at J, leaving 6 bases unmatched. CDR3 size: 15 residues. The CDR3 DNA reads as TGTGCCAGCAGTTTGGACAGGGGGCGCATCGCTGAAGCTTTCTTT. It is translated as CASSLDRGRIAEAFF.